Each of the 29 T cell receptor beta chains below was sequenced from the same sample in a study of cytomegalovirus exposure and HLA in healthy donors. The PCR used 60 Vbeta and 13 Jbeta primers. Sequencing was performed with immunoSEQ multiplex PCR; in TCRdb, only in-frame clones are kept and a portion is missing. The table includes 50,000 or so clones, 82% detected once. The source material was PBMCs. The source is a woman younger than 35 in good health and CMV-seronegative.

V is TRBV4-1 and J is TRBJ2-7; the match to TRBD2 covers 12 bases. The CDR3 extends over 16 amino acids. Per the germline V gene, CDR1 is MGHRA and CDR2 is YSYEKL. Unmatched junction bases numbered 4, after V lost 0 bases and J lost 4 bases. The CDR3 sequence is CASSQDPGTSGYEQYF. The CDR3 coding sequence is TGCGCCAGCAGCCAAGATCCCGGGACTAGCGGGTACGAGCAGTACTTC.

The chain employs TRBV10-3 and TRBJ2-7; 8 nucleotides agree with TRBD1. Germline CDR1 reads ENHRY; CDR2 reads SYGVKD. Germline trimming cut 7 bases from V and 3 bases from J; bases unmatched to any gene: 5. CDR3 size: 13 residues. The CDR3 sequence: CAIIRDRGYEQYF. CDR3 coding DNA: TGTGCCATCATCAGAGACAGGGGCTACGAGCAGTACTTC.

The chain uses TRBV11-2 and TRBJ1-1, with D possibly being TRBD1 (6 bases). V was trimmed by 5 bases and J by 4 bases, leaving 26 bases between them. Germline-derived CDR1 and CDR2 are SGHAT and FQNNGV. CDR3 length: 18 residues. The CDR3 DNA is TGTGCCAGCAGCCGAACCCCCCCAAACAGGGTCGAGGGCACTGAAGCTTTCTTT. This encodes CASSRTPPNRVEGTEAFF.

The rearrangement links TRBV6-4 to TRBJ2-3, with 8 bases aligning to TRBD2. Trimming cost V 2 bases and J 1 base; bases outside gene matches: 5. Germline V lookup: CDR1 MRHNA, CDR2 SNTAGT. CDR3 length equals 16 residues. CDR3 nucleotides: TGTGCCAGCAGTGACCAAAGCGGGAGAGGCACAGATACGCAGTATTTT. Translated: CASSDQSGRGTDTQYF.

This clone was seen just once. This chain links TRBV9 with TRBJ2-1, with 8 bases that match TRBD2. Germline loops: CDR1 SGDLS, CDR2 YYNGEE. The CDR3 contains 14 residues. J was trimmed by 5 bases and V by 4 bases; bases with no gene match: 5. CDR3 in amino acids: CASSSRTSHNEQFF. The CDR3 coding sequence is TGTGCCAGCAGCAGCCGGACTAGCCACAATGAGCAGTTCTTC.

There are a few counts of this clone. A junction boundary mismatches the germline segment, possibly from a read error. V usage is TRBV27 and J usage is TRBJ2-4; maybe TRBD2 (7 bases). Germline lookup yields CDR1 MNHEY and CDR2 SMNVEV (reference sequence). The CDR3 length is 15 residues. Written as DNA, the CDR3 is TGTGCCAGCGGCCGGGGGGCCGGGGCCAAAAACAGTCAGTACTTC. It translates to CASGRGAGAKNSQYF.

V usage is TRBV30 and J usage is TRBJ2-7; 10 positions match TRBD2. Germline V gives CDR1 GTSNPN, CDR2 SVGIG (reference sequence). The trim removed 5 bases at V and 2 bases at J, leaving 6 bases unmatched. This CDR3 comprises 14 residues. This CDR3 is CAWCLAGATYEQYF. The CDR3 DNA is TGTGCCTGGTGTCTAGCGGGAGCGACCTACGAGCAGTACTTC. The entire variable domain, with the rest obtained from reference TRBV30 and TRBJ2-7, is as follows: SQTIHQWPATLVQPVGSPLSLECTVEGTSNPNLYWYRQAAGRGLQLLFYSVGIGQISSEVPQNLSASRPQDRQFILSSKKLLLSDSGFYLCAWCLAGATYEQYFGPGTRLTVT.

This rearrangement joins TRBV2 to TRBJ1-2; D remains ambiguous. Trimming pared 4 bases from V and 0 bases from J, leaving 9 bases between. Germline CDR1 reads SNHLY; CDR2 reads FYNNEI. This CDR3 has 14 amino acids. The CDR3 coding sequence is TGTGCCAGCAGTGCCGCGGTTACTAACTATGGCTACACCTTC. Its translation is CASSAAVTNYGYTF.

This chain joins TRBV5-1 and TRBJ2-1, with 7 bases that match TRBD2. J gave up 6 bases and V 0 bases, and 9 bases lay outside the gene matches. Germline CDR1 reads SGHRS; CDR2 reads YFSETQ. This CDR3 has 16 residues. CDR3 sequence reads: CASSLGASGIANEQFF. In nucleotides, the CDR3 is TGCGCCAGCAGCTTGGGGGCCAGCGGGATTGCCAATGAGCAGTTCTTC. The variable domain in full, completed from reference TRBV5-1 and TRBJ2-1, reads KAGVTQTPRYLIKTRGQQVTLSCSPISGHRSVSWYQQTPGQGLQFLFEYFSETQRNKGNFPGRFSGRQFSNSRSEMNVSTLELGDSALYLCASSLGASGIANEQFFGPGTRLTVL.

This clone was recorded only once. This chain connects TRBV9 to TRBJ2-1; TRBD1 matches at 7 bases. Looked up from germline, CDR1 is SGDLS and CDR2 is YYNGEE. V dropped 0 bases and J dropped 0; count of bases not matched to a gene: 3. CDR3 length equals 16 residues. The CDR3 sequence: CASSVAGGSSYNEQFF. The CDR3 bases are TGTGCCAGCAGCGTAGCAGGGGGATCCTCCTACAATGAGCAGTTCTTC.

The chain links TRBV6-4 to TRBJ2-7; perhaps TRBD2 as D (6 bases). Trimming removed 2 bases at V and 6 bases at J, with 11 bases between. Germline lookup yields CDR1 MRHNA and CDR2 SNTAGT. This CDR3 has 13 amino acids. CDR3 in amino acids: CASSDRSSGEQYF. The CDR3, as DNA: TGTGCCAGCAGTGACCGGAGTAGCGGCGAGCAGTACTTC.

The rearrangement links TRBV5-1 to TRBJ2-7; 7 bases are shared with TRBD1. Trimming took 3 bases from V and 3 from J; bases not matched to a gene: 6. The germline V gene encodes CDR1 SGHRS and CDR2 YFSETQ. CDR3 length: 14 residues. In nucleotides, the CDR3 is TGCGCCAGCAGCTCGGGACAGCCGAGCTACGAGCAGTACTTC. Its translation is CASSSGQPSYEQYF.

This clone was observed a few times. The chain combines TRBV4-2 with TRBJ2-7; 7 bases match TRBD2. V trimming: 0 bases; J trimming: 3 bases; junction bases outside the gene matches: 5. There are 15 residues in the CDR3. Per the germline V gene, CDR1 is LGHNA and CDR2 is YNFKEQ. CDR3 DNA sequence: TGTGCCAGCAGCCAAGATCCGGGAGGAGACTACGAGCAGTACTTC. Its protein is CASSQDPGGDYEQYF.

V and J are TRBV7-9 and TRBJ2-5, with 8 bases that match TRBD1. After removal of 6 bases from V and 4 bases from J, the junction contained 4 bases not matched to a gene. The germline V gene encodes CDR1 SEHNR and CDR2 FQNEAQ (reference sequence). CDR3 length: 13 residues. The CDR3 DNA reads TGTGCCAGCAGTTCTACAGGGGGAGAGACCCAGTACTTC. This codes for CASSSTGGETQYF.

The chain carries TRBV29-1 and TRBJ2-7; TRBD2 aligns across 13 bases. The J segment lost 0 bases and the V segment lost 6 bases, leaving 5 bases of the junction unmatched. There are 15 residues in the CDR3. The germline V gene has CDR1 SQVTM and CDR2 ANQGSEA. The CDR3 sequence is CSVRTSGGSSYEQYF. The CDR3 bases are TGCAGCGTCCGGACTAGCGGGGGAAGCTCCTACGAGCAGTACTTC.

The chain carries TRBV19 and TRBJ2-7; 7 positions match TRBD1. The germline V gene encodes CDR1 LNHDA and CDR2 SQIVND (reference sequence). This CDR3 region has 16 residues. Germline trimming cut 1 base from V and 1 base from J; bases unmatched to any gene: 7. CDR3 nucleotides: TGTGCCAGTAGTATAGGGGACAGCTTTACTTCCTACGAGCAGTACTTC. Its translation: CASSIGDSFTSYEQYF.

About this clone itself: The same CDR3 can be traced to other DNA sequences in this sample. The chain couples TRBV30 to TRBJ1-2, with D hard to call. The CDR3 is made up of 12 amino acids. Germline V gene sequence: CDR1 GTSNPN, CDR2 SVGIG (reference sequence). Trimming removed 6 bases at V and 9 bases at J, with 17 bases between. The chain's CDR3 is CACSWVEVSYTF. The CDR3 region has the DNA TGTGCCTGTTCTTGGGTAGAGGTCAGCTACACCTTC.

The genes are TRBV7-2 and TRBJ2-3, with TRBD2 matching 8 bases. Losses at the gene ends were 2 bases for V and 9 bases for J; bases not matched to a gene: 7. This CDR3 has 14 amino acids. Germline V gene lookup returns CDR1 SGHTA and CDR2 FQGNSA. In DNA form, the CDR3 reads TGTGCCAGCAGCTTATCTCGGGAGGGGAAGACGCAGTATTTT. Translating it yields CASSLSREGKTQYF.

The rearrangement joins TRBV30 to TRBJ1-5, with D perhaps TRBD1 (5 bases). The CDR3 is made up of 14 amino acids. CDR1 and CDR2 from the germline V gene are GTSNPN and SVGIG (reference sequence). V lost 2 bases, J lost 1 base, and 9 bases lay in between. The CDR3 spells CAWSSRVSNQPQHF. In nucleotides, the CDR3 is TGTGCCTGGAGTAGCAGGGTGAGCAATCAGCCCCAGCATTTT.

The rearrangement links TRBV30 to TRBJ1-2; D might be TRBD1 (5 bases). The V end lost 2 bases, the J end lost 7 bases, and 20 bases lay between the germline ends. Germline lookup yields CDR1 GTSNPN and CDR2 SVGIG (reference sequence). The CDR3 spans 15 residues. The CDR3 reads CAWSKGGVRAFGYTF. The DNA for the CDR3 is TGTGCCTGGAGTAAAGGAGGGGTGAGGGCGTTTGGCTACACCTTC.

This chain connects TRBV9 to TRBJ1-6; 7 nucleotides match TRBD1. V shed 4 bases and J 6 bases; nucleotides not matched to a gene: 13. The CDR3 extends over 17 amino acids. Germline values: CDR1 SGDLS, CDR2 YYNGEE. The CDR3 coding sequence is TGTGCCAGCAGCCCAAAGTTACCGGGACAGAGTAATTCACCCCTCCACTTT. It encodes CASSPKLPGQSNSPLHF.

The V call is TRBV10-1, the J call TRBJ1-1; 7 bases line up with TRBD1. The junction had 7 bases not matched to a gene; V was cut back by 0 bases and J by 0 bases. Germline values: CDR1 WNHNN, CDR2 SYGVQD (reference sequence). The CDR3 spans 17 residues. CDR3 coding DNA: TGCGCCAGCAGTGAGTCCCGGGACAGAGACATGAACACTGAAGCTTTCTTT. Protein product: CASSESRDRDMNTEAFF.

J is TRBJ2-5 and V is TRBV29-1, with a weak D call TRBD1 (6 bases). Per the germline V gene, CDR1 is SQVTM and CDR2 is ANQGSEA. This CDR3 spans 11 amino acids. Trimming took 8 bases from V and 4 from J, leaving 11 bases between them. CDR3 in amino acids: CSWGPSETQYF. DNA for the CDR3: TGCAGCTGGGGGCCTTCAGAGACCCAGTACTTC.

This clone was picked up a small number of times. V is TRBV7-8 and J is TRBJ1-5; TRBD1 might be the D (6 bases). Trimming removed 5 bases from V and 4 bases from J, with 9 bases in between. Germline V gives CDR1 SGHVS, CDR2 FQNEAQ. The CDR3 totals 13 residues. CDR3 bases: TGTGCCAGCAGCCCCGGACAGAATCAGCCCCAGCATTTT. Translating it yields CASSPGQNQPQHF.

This chain uses TRBV9 with TRBJ2-7; 9 nucleotides agree with TRBD2. Losses at the gene ends were 2 bases for V and 7 bases for J; bases not matched to a gene: 7. The V gene's germline CDR1 is SGDLS and CDR2 YYNGEE. The CDR3 extends over 14 amino acids. This CDR3 reads CASSVSLAGKEQYF. In DNA form, the CDR3 reads TGTGCCAGCAGCGTTAGTCTAGCGGGGAAGGAGCAGTACTTC.

CDR3 bases: TGTGCCAGCAGCCGGACAGCCACCCAAGGGACTGAAGCTTTCTTT. It yields the protein CASSRTATQGTEAFF. The V gene is TRBV7-9, the J gene TRBJ1-1; possibly TRBD1 for D (6 bases). V was trimmed by 5 bases and J by 5 bases, leaving 18 bases between them. Germline V gene data show CDR1 as SEHNR and CDR2 as FQNEAQ (reference sequence). This CDR3 comprises 15 residues.

The rearrangement uses TRBV6-4 and TRBJ2-5, with D possibly TRBD2 on 6 matching bases. The J call may be mistaken, given a closer DNA end match to TRBJ2-7. This CDR3 comprises 14 residues. Germline V CDR1 and CDR2: MRHNA, SNTAGT. This CDR3 reads CASNRDCSGYEQYF. Here the CDR3 DNA reads TGTGCCAGCAACCGGGACTGCTCAGGATACGAGCAGTACTTC.

The J gene is TRBJ1-2, the V gene TRBV30; no firm D call. CDR3 length: 10 residues. Germline V gene lookup returns CDR1 GTSNPN and CDR2 SVGIG (reference sequence). The V end was cut by 3 bases, the J end by 5 bases, with 4 bases between. The CDR3 nucleotides read TGTGCCTGGAGGGAGTATGGCTACACCTTC. It yields the protein CAWREYGYTF.

This clone was seen only a few times. The CDR3 DNA reads as TGCGCCAGCAGCCAGACTAGCGGGAGGGGCGGGGAGCTGTTTTTT. Its protein is CASSQTSGRGGELFF. The V gene is TRBV5-1, the J gene TRBJ2-2; 14 bases are shared with TRBD2. CDR1 and CDR2 from the germline V gene are SGHRS and YFSETQ. V gave up 4 bases and J gave up 7 bases; unmatched junction bases: 3. The CDR3 length is 15 residues.